This T cell receptor beta chain was sequenced for a study of shared clonotypes between healthy human individuals. As for the study in general: CD8 memory received one plate per donor, CD8 naive two, CD4 memory three and CD4 naive three.

Findings of the study overall: Clonotype sharing among donors, it was expected, would be affected by sequencing depth.

This CDR3 region has 14 residues. With 5 bases clipped from V and 6 bases from J, the junction kept 9 bases outside the gene matches. Germline lookup yields CDR1 SGHTA and CDR2 FQGTGA. Concerning this clone: What it binds is not known.

In the original processing: As immunoSEQ supplied junction-only sequences (without quality scores), filtering differed. The table came from immunoSEQ multiplex PCR; TCRdb's copy has only in-frame clones and leaves some out. That table is the source of V, J and clone size, and D and trimming were worked out from the DNA. The sample carries hundreds of thousands of clones, roughly 98% recorded once. Naive CD8 populations comprised CD45RO-negative cells positively selected for CCR7, excluding terminally differentiated effector memory CD45RA+ cells. This sequence was found in a young man in good health. Source material: naive CD8+ T cells sorted from blood. The J gene is TRBJ1-1, the V gene TRBV7-3; TRBD1 aligns across 7 bases. The CDR3 DNA sequence: TGTGCCAGCAGCCTACAGGGGAGGAAGGCTGAAGCTTTCTTT. Protein product: CASSLQGRKAEAFF.